This T cell receptor (beta chain) was sequenced in a study of cytomegalovirus exposure and HLA in healthy donors. Whole-study context: The 110 or so validation repertoires were produced on the same platform as the roughly 700 repertoires of the first cohort. This was reported in a later analysis.

Profiled with immunoSEQ multiplex PCR; TCRdb holds only in-frame clones, not every one. The sample includes 150,000 to 200,000 clones, about 89% of them seen just once. The germline V gene has CDR1 SNHLY and CDR2 FYNNEI. This CDR3 has 13 amino acids. V was pared by 7 bases and J by 0 bases, with 10 bases between. It was the approximately 120-subject validation cohort, separate from the roughly 700-subject first cohort, to which the donors belonged. Study-level points and caveats: Three chains linked to CMV were shown in vitro to be specific for CMV antigens. Some TCR beta chains (roughly 150 of them) were listed as cytomegalovirus-associated.

This clone was seen a handful of times. Antigen: not known. The receptor's source is a man aged 18 to 29 in good health and CMV-seropositive. The chain combines TRBV2 with TRBJ2-7; maybe TRBD1 (6 bases). Input material: PBMCs. This CDR3 reads CASNTGISYEQYF. The CDR3 nucleotides are TGTGCCAGCAATACAGGGATCTCCTACGAGCAGTACTTC.